The T cell receptor (beta chain) under discussion was sequenced for a study of T cell repertoires in cytomegalovirus infection. TCRdb re-derived calls from the reads in MiXCR, one entry per CDR3 protein. This sample carries about 900,000 distinct CDR3 sequences, around 32% of them seen once, and the ten largest clones take 13%. Of note for this clonotype: Its specificity is not known.

V shed 2 bases and J shed 2 bases, with 15 bases lying between them. This CDR3 region has 16 residues. Germline assignment: CDR1 SGHVS and CDR2 FNYEAQ. This TCR was sampled from a human donor in good health (CMV status not recorded). Some clones in this sample may be carry-over from other donors' samples. The chain joins TRBV7-6 to TRBJ1-1, with D maybe TRBD1 (5 bases). The sequenced sample was cultured CD8+ T cells from PBMCs, obtained from culture after CMV antigen stimulation. The CDR3 DNA reads as TGTGCCAGCAGCTTACCCCCCCCGGGGCGAAACACTGAAGCTTTCTTT. It is translated as CASSLPPPGRNTEAFF.